The following is a TCR beta chain sequence with its context. The antigen is unknown. TCR beta VDJ and CDR3 were profiled, and genomic DNA was the template. TCRdb fed the reads into MiXCR, producing one record per CDR3 protein. The sample contains more than 150,000 distinct CDR3 sequences, around 47% of which appear only once. The CDR3 length is 15 residues. Per the germline V gene, CDR1 is WSHSY and CDR2 is SAAADI. J gave up 0 bases and V 3 bases, and 3 bases lay outside the gene matches. This sample was taken from a study of CD8+CD57+ T cells in acquired aplastic anemia. Study-level information: The study obtained an average of approximately 2.9 ug of DNA from sorted CD4+ and CD8+ cells.

Notes on the study in general: Overlapping CD8+ CDR3 repertoires of patients and controls contained roughly 29 shared sequences. The CD8+ Simpson's diversity of patients and controls was not significantly different.

Sequencing involved patients with CD8+CD57+ cell expansion previously shown by flow cytometry. Input material: sorted CD4+, CD8+, or CD8+CD57+ T cells (not recorded which) from PBMCs. This chain uses TRBV10-2 with TRBJ2-5; TRBD2 agrees at 8 bases. The receptor's source is a human donor with aplastic anemia. The CDR3: CASSDLAGNQETQYF. CDR3 sequence (DNA): TGCGCCAGCAGTGATTTAGCGGGGAACCAAGAGACCCAGTACTTC.